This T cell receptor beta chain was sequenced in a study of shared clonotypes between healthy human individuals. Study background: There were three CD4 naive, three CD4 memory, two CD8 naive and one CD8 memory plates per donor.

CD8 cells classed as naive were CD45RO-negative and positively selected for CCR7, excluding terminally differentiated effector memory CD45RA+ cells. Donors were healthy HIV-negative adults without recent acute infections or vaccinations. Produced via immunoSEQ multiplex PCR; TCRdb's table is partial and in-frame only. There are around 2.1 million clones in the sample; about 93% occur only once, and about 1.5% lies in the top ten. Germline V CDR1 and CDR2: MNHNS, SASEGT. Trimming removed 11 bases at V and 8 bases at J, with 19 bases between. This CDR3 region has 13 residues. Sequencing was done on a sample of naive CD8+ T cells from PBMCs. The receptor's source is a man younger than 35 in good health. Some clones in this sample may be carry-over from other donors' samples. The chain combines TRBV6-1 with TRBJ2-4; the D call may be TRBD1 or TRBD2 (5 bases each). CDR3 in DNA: TGTGCCCACAAGGACGCGCGAGGGGACATTCAGTACTTC. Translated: CAHKDARGDIQYF.